The 15 T cell receptor beta chains listed next were all sequenced from one sample in a study. MiXCR was run by TCRdb on the 5' RACE reads, yielding one entry per CDR3 protein. The sample has 4,700 or so distinct CDR3 sequences, about three quarters seen once. The material sequenced was naive CD4+ T cells sorted from blood. Noted subset: naive CD4+ T cells, CD4+CD45RA+CD25-. These receptors were taken from a female donor with breast cancer.

The chain links TRBV12-3 or TRBV12-4 to TRBJ2-5, with D uncertain. CDR3 length: 12 residues. V gave up 6 bases and J gave up 3 bases, with 8 bases separating them. The CDR3 spells CASSPTEETQYF. Written as DNA, the CDR3 is TGTGCCAGCAGCCCGACGGAAGAGACCCAGTACTTC.

The chain carries TRBV7-2 and TRBJ2-1, with TRBD1 as a possible D gene (5 bases). The ends were cut back, 1 base at V and 6 bases at J, with 16 bases in the middle. Germline V gene sequence: CDR1 SGHTA, CDR2 FQGNSA. This CDR3 is 16 amino acids long. This CDR3 reads CASSLEPGWQGNEQFF. CDR3 coding DNA: TGTGCCAGCAGCTTAGAGCCAGGGTGGCAAGGCAATGAGCAGTTCTTC.

This clonotype was detected once. The chain joins TRBV20-1 to TRBJ1-4, with D possibly being TRBD1 (5 bases). CDR1 is DFQATT and CDR2 is SNEGSKA in the germline V gene (reference sequence). The CDR3 runs to 13 residues. The CDR3 is CSAGAQGLRKLFF. In nucleotides, the CDR3 is TGCAGCGCTGGGGCCCAGGGTTTGAGAAAACTGTTTTTT.

The V call is TRBV5-1, the J call TRBJ2-3; 11 bases align to TRBD2. Looked up from germline, CDR1 is SGHRS and CDR2 is YFSETQ. Trimming removed 2 bases from V and 4 bases from J; junction bases left unmatched: 3. The CDR3 totals 15 residues. The CDR3 spells CASSFGTSGPDTQYF. The CDR3 coding sequence is TGCGCCAGCAGCTTCGGGACTAGCGGACCAGATACGCAGTATTTT. Drawing the rest from reference TRBV5-1 and TRBJ2-3, the complete variable domain is KAGVTQTPRYLIKTRGQQVTLSCSPISGHRSVSWYQQTPGQGLQFLFEYFSETQRNKGNFPGRFSGRQFSNSRSEMNVSTLELGDSALYLCASSFGTSGPDTQYFGPGTRLTVL.

By proportion, this clonotype is large. The V call is TRBV20-1, the J call TRBJ2-7; D remains ambiguous. The CDR3 has 13 residues. CDR1 and CDR2 from the germline V gene are DFQATT and SNEGSKA (reference sequence). V lost 1 base, J lost 5 bases, and 12 bases lay in between. The CDR3 coding sequence is TGCAGTGCTAGAGCCCCCTCGAAGAACGAGCAGTACTTC. Translated: CSARAPSKNEQYF.

This clonotype was counted only a few times. This chain connects TRBV12-3 or TRBV12-4 to TRBJ2-5; 7 nucleotides agree with TRBD1. The CDR3 is made up of 18 amino acids. V trimming: 3 bases; J trimming: 4 bases; junction bases outside the gene matches: 17. CDR3 region: CASSLARQGEIRGETQYF. In DNA, the CDR3 is TGTGCCAGCAGTTTGGCTCGACAGGGCGAGATACGGGGAGAGACCCAGTACTTC.

The V call is TRBV5-5, the J call TRBJ2-7; 11 nucleotides match TRBD1. The CDR3 length is 16 residues. J was trimmed by 2 bases and V by 5 bases; bases with no gene match: 9. Germline CDR1 SGHKS, CDR2 YYEKEE (reference sequence). The CDR3 DNA follows: TGTGCCAGCAGACGAATCCCGGGACAGGGGGCCTACGAGCAGTACTTC. This translates into CASRRIPGQGAYEQYF.

V is TRBV7-6 and J is TRBJ2-1, with D unclear. V was shortened by 2 bases and J by 2 bases, with 13 bases between the two germline ends. The CDR3 runs 16 residues. Germline CDR1 SGHVS, CDR2 FNYEAQ. CDR3 nucleotides: TGTGCCAGCAGCTTACATCCTCCAGCGACCTACAATGAGCAGTTCTTC. It translates to CASSLHPPATYNEQFF.

The CDR3 spells CSTGQTVTDTQYF. Here the CDR3 DNA reads TGCAGCACCGGACAGACAGTCACAGATACGCAGTATTTT. The chain couples TRBV29-1 to TRBJ2-3, with D maybe TRBD1 (6 bases). Germline V gives CDR1 SQVTM, CDR2 ANQGSEA. CDR3 size: 13 residues. Trimming pared 8 bases from V and 2 bases from J, leaving 14 bases between.

V and J are TRBV4-1 and TRBJ1-1, with TRBD1 matching 7 bases. The CDR3 is made up of 17 amino acids. The V gene's germline CDR1 is MGHRA and CDR2 YSYEKL. V was pared by 0 bases and J by 5 bases, with 12 bases of the junction left unmatched. In DNA form, the CDR3 reads TGCGCCAGCAGCCAAGAAATGACAGGGTCACGGGGGACTGAAGCTTTCTTT. It specifies CASSQEMTGSRGTEAFF.

The genes are TRBV5-1 and TRBJ2-1; D may match TRBD1 or TRBD2 (5 bases each). The ends were cut back, 1 base at V and 10 bases at J, with 15 bases in the middle. Germline lookup yields CDR1 SGHRS and CDR2 YFSETQ. This CDR3 spans 14 amino acids. The CDR3 sequence is CASSLIGGVDEQFF. The CDR3 DNA sequence: TGCGCCAGCAGCTTGATTGGGGGAGTGGACGAGCAGTTCTTC.

The CDR3 nucleotides read TGCGCCAGCAGCCAAGATACAGGGTGGACTAGCGGGGAGGACGGGGAGCTGTTTTTT. As protein: CASSQDTGWTSGEDGELFF. This chain joins TRBV4-1 and TRBJ2-2; 12 bases map to TRBD2. Germline loops: CDR1 MGHRA, CDR2 YSYEKL. The V gene end was trimmed by 0 bases and the J gene end by 7 bases; junction bases not matched to a gene: 12. This CDR3 is built from 19 residues.

The rearrangement joins TRBV10-1 to TRBJ2-2, with D perhaps TRBD2 (5 bases). Per the germline V gene, CDR1 is WNHNN and CDR2 is SYGVQD (reference sequence). The CDR3 extends over 14 amino acids. V was clipped by 6 bases and J by 2 bases, with 10 bases between them. CDR3 nucleotide sequence: TGCGCCAGCAGAAGGGAGCCTAACACCGGGGAGCTGTTTTTT. The encoded protein is CASRREPNTGELFF.

This clonotype was detected only a few times. V and J are TRBV6-5 and TRBJ1-2; TRBD1 aligns across 9 bases. There are 15 residues in the CDR3. With V trimmed by 4 bases and J by 3 bases, 6 bases remained unmatched. Germline assignment: CDR1 MNHEY and CDR2 SVGAGI. Here the CDR3 reads CASSSGTGSDYGYTF. The CDR3 coding sequence is TGTGCCAGCAGTTCCGGGACAGGGTCCGACTATGGCTACACCTTC.

J is TRBJ2-7 and V is TRBV3-1; D is uncertain. This CDR3 has 15 residues. Between the trimmed V and J ends, which lost 0 bases and 6 bases, there was a span of 15 bases. Germline CDR1 is LGHDT and CDR2 is YNNKEL (reference sequence). The DNA for the CDR3 is TGTGCCAGCAGCCAAGATTGGCTAGTTGTATGCGAGCAGTACTTC. As protein: CASSQDWLVVCEQYF.